This entry features one T cell receptor (beta chain) sequence. The target of this receptor is not known. The sample holds no much larger clone one base away, and base qualities are not on file. These data belong to a study of blood T cell repertoires in COVID-19 (dated by TCRdb to 2018 to 2020). Broadly, across the study: Samples from collaborators originated in the United States, Italy and Spain and spanned both the acute and convalescent phases of COVID-19. The sample metadata nearly always contained a de-identified subject ID, COVID-19 status, age in years and sex. A freely available public database, intended as a resource for researchers studying the immune response to SARS-CoV-2, is where the repertoires were released. The material from the prospective study consisted of cDNA or gDNA derived from T cells, B-cell-depleted T cells, or PBMCs. Samples came from the ongoing ImmuneRACE study (first 160 participants) plus 1,254 subjects from 6 global collaborators. Deeply sampled blood TCRbeta repertoires from subjects exposed to, actively infected with, or recovered from COVID-19 were included in the dataset. Where available, HLA class I and class II types were obtained from metadata supplied by the sample provider rather than from assay-based typing. What the research found in general, with its limitations: The quantity of clinical and demographic metadata differed by source and by participant and was supplied without curation.

The collaborating institutions used their own protocols to collect whole blood in K2EDTA tubes. For TCRbeta analysis, collaborators shipped samples in one of three forms: frozen whole blood, isolated PBMCs, or DNA extracted from either of those sample types. TCRbeta CDR3 regions were amplified from genomic DNA by means of the immunoSEQ Assay, a bias-controlled multiplex PCR. Processing in the source paper ran as follows. The number of nucleated cells in each sample was estimated by amplification of reference gene primers within the assay. To quantify the absolute abundance of each unique TCRbeta CDR3 rearrangement, sequence reads were collapsed and filtered. Productive Simpson clonality was computed per sample as the square root of Simpson's diversity index over productive rearrangements. TCRdb carries this immuneACCESS record with in-frame sequences only. Its versions omit some clonotypes, under half of them owing to an unresolved V gene in the studies checked, with the rest unexplained. V, J and clone size are taken as reported in that table, and D and trimming were inferred from the DNA itself. Counted in this sample were over 100,000 clones; about 85% of them appeared once. The ten largest clonotypes hold about 11% of the sample.

The receptor was derived from a man aged 80 or over with acute or convalescent COVID-19. Source material: peripheral blood.

The CDR3 protein sequence reads: CASSEGQSYGYTF. The DNA is TGTGCCAGCAGTGAAGGACAGAGCTATGGCTACACCTTC. This sequence uses TRBV25-1 and TRBJ1-2; TRBD1 could be the D gene, as 6 bases match. Trimming at the junction amounts to 2 bases on V and 4 bases on J, and the germline ends lie 8 bases apart. The germline V gene specifies MGHDK as CDR1 and SYGVNS as CDR2. Counted from cysteine to phenylalanine, this CDR3 has 13 amino acids. Left in the record is the CDR3 DNA by itself, 39 bases read in frame from the first base.